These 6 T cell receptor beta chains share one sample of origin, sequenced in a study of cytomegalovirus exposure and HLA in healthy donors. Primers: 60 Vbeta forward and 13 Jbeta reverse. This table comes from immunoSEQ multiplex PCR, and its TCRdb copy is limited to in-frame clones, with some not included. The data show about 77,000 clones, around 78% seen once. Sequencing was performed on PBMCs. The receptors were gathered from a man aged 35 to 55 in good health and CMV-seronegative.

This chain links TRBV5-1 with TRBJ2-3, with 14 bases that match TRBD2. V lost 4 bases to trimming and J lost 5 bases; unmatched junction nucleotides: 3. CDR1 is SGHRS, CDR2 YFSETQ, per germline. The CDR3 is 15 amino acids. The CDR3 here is CASSPGTSGRDTQYF. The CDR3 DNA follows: TGCGCCAGCAGCCCCGGGACTAGCGGGAGAGATACGCAGTATTTT.

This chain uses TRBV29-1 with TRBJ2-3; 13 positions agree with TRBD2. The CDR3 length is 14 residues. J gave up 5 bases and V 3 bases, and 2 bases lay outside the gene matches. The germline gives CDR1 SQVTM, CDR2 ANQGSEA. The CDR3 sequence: CSVDGTSGKDTQYF. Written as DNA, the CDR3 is TGCAGCGTTGATGGGACTAGCGGGAAAGATACGCAGTATTTT.

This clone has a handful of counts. CDR3 sequence: CASSPRGTEAFF. CDR3 nucleotide sequence: TGTGCCAGCAGCCCCAGGGGCACTGAAGCTTTCTTT. The genes are TRBV5-5 and TRBJ1-1; perhaps TRBD1 as D (6 bases). Germline CDR1 and CDR2: SGHKS and YYEKEE (reference sequence). The V end was cut by 4 bases, the J end by 4 bases, with 8 bases between. The CDR3 is 12 residues long.

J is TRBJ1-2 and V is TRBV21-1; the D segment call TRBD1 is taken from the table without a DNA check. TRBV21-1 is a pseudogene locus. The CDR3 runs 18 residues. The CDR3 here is CASSTPCGQGALRYGYTF. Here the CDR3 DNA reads TGTGCCAGCAGCACGCCTTGTGGACAGGGGGCGCTTCGGTATGGCTACACCTTC.

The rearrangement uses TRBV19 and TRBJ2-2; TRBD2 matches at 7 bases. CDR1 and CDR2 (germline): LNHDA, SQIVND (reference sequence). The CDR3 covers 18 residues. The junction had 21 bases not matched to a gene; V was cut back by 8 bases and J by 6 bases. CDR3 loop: CASANPDGDYQGAGELFF. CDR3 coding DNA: TGTGCCAGTGCCAACCCGGATGGGGACTATCAAGGCGCCGGGGAGCTGTTTTTT.

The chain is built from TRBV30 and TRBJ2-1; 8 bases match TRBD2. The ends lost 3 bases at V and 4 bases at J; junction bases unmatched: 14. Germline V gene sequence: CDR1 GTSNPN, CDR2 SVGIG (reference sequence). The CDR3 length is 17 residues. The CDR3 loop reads CAWRAGAGLDLYNEQFF. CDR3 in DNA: TGTGCCTGGAGGGCCGGAGCGGGACTAGACCTTTACAATGAGCAGTTCTTC.